The TCR beta chain under discussion was sequenced for a study of T cell repertoires in cytomegalovirus infection. Overall study context: It can be stated that public TCR beta signatures indicated CMV infection as well as a matching HLA type.

There are 15 residues in the CDR3. Germline V gives CDR1 SNHLY, CDR2 FYNNEI. V gave up 7 bases and J gave up 0 bases, with 13 bases separating them. This clonotype was detected only a few times. Its specificity is not known. Whole-study findings and limits: Cumulative public TCR beta family frequency identified carriers of CMV plus the relevant HLA. Clonotypes of TCR beta that were HLA-C-restricted and CMV-specific dominated the ex vivo response.

One entry per CDR3 protein, called by TCRdb with MiXCR from the reads. The data contain some 440,000 distinct CDR3 sequences, approximately 33% of them seen just once; the ten biggest clones take up roughly an eighth. This chain links TRBV2 with TRBJ1-5; D unclear. The sequence was collected from a human donor in good health (CMV status not recorded). Some clones in this sample may be carry-over from other donors' samples. Sequencing input: PBMCs. The CDR3 loop is CASTGELYSNQPQHF. The CDR3 coding sequence is TGTGCCAGCACCGGGGAGCTCTATAGCAATCAGCCCCAGCATTTT.